This T cell receptor beta chain was captured by sequencing in a study of blood T cells in healthy people across ages. In this sample, this clonotype turned up many times. Its antigen is undetermined. Study-wide results and caveats: There were more naive CD4+ cells and higher diversity in long-lived donors than in aged donors.

A J-beta primer mix and a sample-barcoded 5' primer were used in a second PCR of about 7 to 12 cycles. TCRdb passed the 5' RACE reads through MiXCR, listing each CDR3 protein once. The table shows 730,000 or so distinct CDR3 sequences, with about 42% occurring only once. The germline gives CDR1 DFQATT, CDR2 SNEGSKA (reference sequence). Trimming removed 5 bases from V and 0 bases from J; junction bases left unmatched: 4. The CDR3 is 14 residues long. The sequencing sample was made of blood. This chain joins TRBV20-1 and TRBJ2-7; 10 nucleotides match TRBD2. The clonotype originates from an older woman in good health. The CDR3 here is CSAGLAESSYEQYF. Here the CDR3 DNA reads TGCAGTGCTGGACTAGCGGAAAGCTCCTACGAGCAGTACTTC.